This T cell receptor beta chain was recovered during a study of response to subunit inactivated influenza vaccine (dated by TCRdb to 2016 to 2018). About the full investigation: Deep quantitative profiling of the T cell receptor repertoire was used in the study to follow responses to a trivalent subunit inactivated influenza vaccine.

The paper's findings and limits, for the study overall: According to the authors, only a limited number of new T cells may be recruited by each seasonal influenza vaccination.

V and J are truncated by 4 bases and 1 base respectively, leaving an intervening sequence of 11 bases. Per the germline V gene (reference sequence), SGHKS is the CDR1 and YYEKEE is the CDR2. From the cysteine through the phenylalanine, the CDR3 covers 14 amino acids. Only CDR3 DNA is held: 42 bases, read in frame from base 1. This clonotype has a handful of counts. Its antigen remains undetermined. No base quality information exists; no much larger clone differs at one position. The library was produced with RT-PCR. The sequencing machine was an Illumina HiSeq 2500. TCRdb ran its own pipeline on the public reads, namely fastp trimming at Q25 and MiXCR clone calling, and kept in-frame beta chains. Identical CDR3 proteins give one entry, which carries the most common genes and DNA. The sample table holds 700,000 to 800,000 distinct CDR3 sequences, of which 15% to 20% were seen once. The ten most abundant clones make up roughly 11% of the sample.

The sample in question was PBMCs from blood, obtained 4 to 6 days after vaccination. The chain employs TRBV5-5 and TRBJ1-2; the D region possibly corresponds to TRBD1 (5 bases align). The TCR sequence derives from a man in his fifties or sixties who received an inactivated influenza vaccine. Donor details come from another sample of the same person, matched by shared clones. CDR3 reads: CASSGDVYNYGYTF. The DNA is as follows: TGTGCCAGCAGCGGGGACGTCTATAACTATGGCTACACCTTC.